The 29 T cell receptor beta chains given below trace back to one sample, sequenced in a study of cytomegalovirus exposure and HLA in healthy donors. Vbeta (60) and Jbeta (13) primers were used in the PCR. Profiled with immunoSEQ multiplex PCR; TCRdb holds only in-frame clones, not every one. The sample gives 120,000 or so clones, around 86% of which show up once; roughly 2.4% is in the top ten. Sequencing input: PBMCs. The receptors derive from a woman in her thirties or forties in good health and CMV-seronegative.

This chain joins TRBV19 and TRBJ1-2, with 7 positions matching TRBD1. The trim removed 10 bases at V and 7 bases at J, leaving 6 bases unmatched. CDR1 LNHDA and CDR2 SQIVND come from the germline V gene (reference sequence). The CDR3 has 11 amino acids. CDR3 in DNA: TGTGCCACCCGACAGGGAGGTGGCTACACCTTC. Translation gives CATRQGGGYTF.

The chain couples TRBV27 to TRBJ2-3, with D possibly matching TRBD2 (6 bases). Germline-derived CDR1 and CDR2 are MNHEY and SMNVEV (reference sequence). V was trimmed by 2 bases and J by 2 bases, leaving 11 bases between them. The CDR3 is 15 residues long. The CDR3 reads CASSLTTSPTDTQYF. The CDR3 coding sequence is TGTGCCAGCAGTTTAACGACTAGTCCCACAGATACGCAGTATTTT.

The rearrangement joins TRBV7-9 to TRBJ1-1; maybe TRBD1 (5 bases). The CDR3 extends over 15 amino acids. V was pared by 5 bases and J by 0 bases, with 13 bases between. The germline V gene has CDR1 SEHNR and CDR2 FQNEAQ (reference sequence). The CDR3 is CASSLLDRMNTEAFF. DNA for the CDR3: TGTGCCAGCAGCCTCCTTGACAGAATGAACACTGAAGCTTTCTTT.

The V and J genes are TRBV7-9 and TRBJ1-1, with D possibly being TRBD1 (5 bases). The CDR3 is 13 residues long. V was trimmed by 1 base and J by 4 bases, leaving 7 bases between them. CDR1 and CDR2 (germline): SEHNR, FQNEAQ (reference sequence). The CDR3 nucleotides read TGTGCCAGCAGCTTAGGTCAGGGCACTGAAGCTTTCTTT. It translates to CASSLGQGTEAFF.

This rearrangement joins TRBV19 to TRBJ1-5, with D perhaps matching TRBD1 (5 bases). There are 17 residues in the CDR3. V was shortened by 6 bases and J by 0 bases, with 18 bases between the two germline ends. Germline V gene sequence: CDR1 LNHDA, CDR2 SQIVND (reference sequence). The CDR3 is CASRRTAGDYSNQPQHF. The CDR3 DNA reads TGTGCCAGTAGAAGAACTGCGGGGGACTATAGCAATCAGCCCCAGCATTTT.

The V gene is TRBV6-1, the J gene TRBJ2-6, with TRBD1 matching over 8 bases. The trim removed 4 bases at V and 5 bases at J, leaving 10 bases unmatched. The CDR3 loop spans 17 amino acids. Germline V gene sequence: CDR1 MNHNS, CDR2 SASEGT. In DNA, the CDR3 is TGTGCCAGCAGTGGAGGACAGGGAGCTGTACGGGCCAACGTCCTGACTTTC. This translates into CASSGGQGAVRANVLTF.

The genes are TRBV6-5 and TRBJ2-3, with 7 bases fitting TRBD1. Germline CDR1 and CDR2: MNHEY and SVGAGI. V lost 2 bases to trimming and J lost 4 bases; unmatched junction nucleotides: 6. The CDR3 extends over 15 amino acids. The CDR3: CASSYGRGPPDTQYF. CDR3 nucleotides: TGTGCCAGCAGTTACGGTAGGGGGCCCCCAGATACGCAGTATTTT.

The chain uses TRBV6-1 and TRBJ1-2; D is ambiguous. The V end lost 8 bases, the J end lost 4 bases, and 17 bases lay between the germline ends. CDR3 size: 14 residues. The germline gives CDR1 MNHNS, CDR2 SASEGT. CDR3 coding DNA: TGTGCCAGCGAGGAGGGCCTTCGGGGCTATGGCTACACCTTC. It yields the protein CASEEGLRGYGYTF.

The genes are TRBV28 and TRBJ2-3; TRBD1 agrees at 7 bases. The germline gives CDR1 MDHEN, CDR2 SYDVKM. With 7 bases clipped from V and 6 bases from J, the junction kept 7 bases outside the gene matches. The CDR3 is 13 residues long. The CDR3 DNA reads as TGTGCCAGCAACCCTGACAGGGCCGATACGCAGTATTTT. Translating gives CASNPDRADTQYF.

CDR3 loop: CASSRDRGANYGYTF. The CDR3 bases are TGCGCCAGCAGCAGGGACAGGGGCGCTAACTATGGCTACACCTTC. J is TRBJ1-2 and V is TRBV5-1; TRBD1 matches at 10 bases. The ends lost 4 bases at V and 0 bases at J; junction bases unmatched: 3. CDR1 and CDR2 (germline): SGHRS, YFSETQ. The CDR3 contains 15 residues.

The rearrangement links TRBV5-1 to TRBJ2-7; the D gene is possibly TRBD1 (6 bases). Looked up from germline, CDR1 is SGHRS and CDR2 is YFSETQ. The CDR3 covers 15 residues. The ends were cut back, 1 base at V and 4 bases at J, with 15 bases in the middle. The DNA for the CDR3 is TGCGCCAGCAGCTTGTATTCAGGGGTGGAGTACGAGCAGTACTTC. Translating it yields CASSLYSGVEYEQYF.

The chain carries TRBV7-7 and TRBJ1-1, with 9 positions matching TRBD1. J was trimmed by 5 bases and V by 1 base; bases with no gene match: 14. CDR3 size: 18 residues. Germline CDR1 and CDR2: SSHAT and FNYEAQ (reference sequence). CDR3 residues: CASSLDPNPGTGPTEAFF. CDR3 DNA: TGTGCCAGCAGCTTAGACCCCAACCCCGGGACAGGGCCTACTGAAGCTTTCTTT.

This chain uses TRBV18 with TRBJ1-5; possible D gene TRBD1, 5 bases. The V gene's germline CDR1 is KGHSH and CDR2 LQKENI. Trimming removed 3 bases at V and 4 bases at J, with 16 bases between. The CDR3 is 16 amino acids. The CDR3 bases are TGTGCCAGCTCACCTTACGACCCAGGGACTAATCAGCCCCAGCATTTT. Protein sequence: CASSPYDPGTNQPQHF.

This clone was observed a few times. The CDR3 nucleotides are TGTGCCAGCAGCCCCACCAGGATCTGGGATGGCTACACCTTC. It is translated as CASSPTRIWDGYTF. The chain links TRBV5-6 to TRBJ1-2, with D unresolved. V lost 4 bases and J 6 bases, leaving 16 bases between the germline ends. CDR3 length: 14 residues. Germline CDR1 and CDR2: SGHDT and YYEEEE.

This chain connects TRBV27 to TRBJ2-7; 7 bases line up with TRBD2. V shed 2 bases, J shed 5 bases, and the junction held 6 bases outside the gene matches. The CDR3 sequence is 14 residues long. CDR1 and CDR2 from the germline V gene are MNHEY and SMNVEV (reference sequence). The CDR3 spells CASSLAGEGHEQYF. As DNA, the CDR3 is TGTGCCAGCAGTTTAGCGGGAGAGGGCCACGAGCAGTACTTC.

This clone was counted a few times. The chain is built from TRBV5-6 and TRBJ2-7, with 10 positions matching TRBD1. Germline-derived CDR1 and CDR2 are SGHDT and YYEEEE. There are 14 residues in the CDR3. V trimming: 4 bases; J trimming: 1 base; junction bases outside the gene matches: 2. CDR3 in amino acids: CASSLGQGSYEQYF. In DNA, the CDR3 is TGTGCCAGCAGCCTGGGACAGGGGTCCTACGAGCAGTACTTC.

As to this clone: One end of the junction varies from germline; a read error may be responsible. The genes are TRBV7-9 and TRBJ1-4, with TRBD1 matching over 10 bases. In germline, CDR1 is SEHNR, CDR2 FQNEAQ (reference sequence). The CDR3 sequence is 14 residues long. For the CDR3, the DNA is TGTTCCAGCAGCTTGACAGGGGGCAATGAAAAACTGTTTTTT. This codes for CSSSLTGGNEKLFF.

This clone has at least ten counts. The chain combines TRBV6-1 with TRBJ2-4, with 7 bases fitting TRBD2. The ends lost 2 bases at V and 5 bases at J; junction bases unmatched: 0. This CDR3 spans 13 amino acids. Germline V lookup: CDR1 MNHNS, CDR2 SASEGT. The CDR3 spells CASSELAENIQYF. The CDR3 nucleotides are TGTGCCAGCAGTGAACTAGCGGAAAACATTCAGTACTTC.

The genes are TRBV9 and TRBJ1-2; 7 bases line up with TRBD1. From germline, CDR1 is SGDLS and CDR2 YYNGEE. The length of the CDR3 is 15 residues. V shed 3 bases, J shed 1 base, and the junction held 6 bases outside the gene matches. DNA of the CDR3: TGTGCCAGCAGCGCGACAGGGATGGGTAACTATGGCTACACCTTC. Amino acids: CASSATGMGNYGYTF.

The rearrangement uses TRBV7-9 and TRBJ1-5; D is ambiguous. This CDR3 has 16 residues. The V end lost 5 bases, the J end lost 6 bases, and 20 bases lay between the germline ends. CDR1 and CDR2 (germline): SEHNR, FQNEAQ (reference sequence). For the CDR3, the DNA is TGTGCCAGCAGCCCCGGTAGCGCAGTCCGGTCTCAGCCCCAGCATTTT. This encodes CASSPGSAVRSQPQHF.

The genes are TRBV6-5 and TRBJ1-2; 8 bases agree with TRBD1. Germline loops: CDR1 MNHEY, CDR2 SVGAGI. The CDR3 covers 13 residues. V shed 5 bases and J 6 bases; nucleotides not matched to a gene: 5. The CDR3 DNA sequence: TGTGCCAGCAGTAGGACAGGGCTAAATGGCTACACCTTC. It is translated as CASSRTGLNGYTF.

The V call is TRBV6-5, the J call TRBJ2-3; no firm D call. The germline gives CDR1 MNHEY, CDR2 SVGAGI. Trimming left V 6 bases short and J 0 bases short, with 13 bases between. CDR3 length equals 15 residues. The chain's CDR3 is CASRKTFTSTDTQYF. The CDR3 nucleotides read TGTGCCAGCAGAAAGACTTTCACTAGCACAGATACGCAGTATTTT.

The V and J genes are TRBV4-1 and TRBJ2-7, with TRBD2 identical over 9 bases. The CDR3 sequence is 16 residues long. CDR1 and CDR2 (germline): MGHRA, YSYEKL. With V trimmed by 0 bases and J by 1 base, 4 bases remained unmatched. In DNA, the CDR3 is TGCGCCAGCAGCCAAGACGGTAGCGGGAGTTCCTACGAGCAGTACTTC. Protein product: CASSQDGSGSSYEQYF.

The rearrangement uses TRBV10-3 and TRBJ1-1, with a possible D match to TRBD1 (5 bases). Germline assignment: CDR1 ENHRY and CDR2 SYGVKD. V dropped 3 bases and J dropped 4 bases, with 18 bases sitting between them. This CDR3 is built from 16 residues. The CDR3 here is CAISDLIVAGGTEAFF. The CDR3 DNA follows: TGTGCCATCAGTGATCTTATTGTGGCCGGGGGCACTGAAGCTTTCTTT.

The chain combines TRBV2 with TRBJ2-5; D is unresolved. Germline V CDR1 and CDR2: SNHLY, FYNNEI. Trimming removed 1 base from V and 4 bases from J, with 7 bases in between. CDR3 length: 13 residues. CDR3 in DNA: TGTGCCAGCAGTGAAGTTAGCATAGAGACCCAGTACTTC. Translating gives CASSEVSIETQYF.

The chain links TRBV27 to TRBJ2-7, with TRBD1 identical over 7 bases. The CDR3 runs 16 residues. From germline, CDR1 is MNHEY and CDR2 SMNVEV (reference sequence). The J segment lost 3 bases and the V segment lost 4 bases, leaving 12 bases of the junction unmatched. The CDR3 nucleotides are TGTGCCAGCAGTTCGACCTCGGACAGGTGGGTCTACGAGCAGTACTTC. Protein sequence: CASSSTSDRWVYEQYF.

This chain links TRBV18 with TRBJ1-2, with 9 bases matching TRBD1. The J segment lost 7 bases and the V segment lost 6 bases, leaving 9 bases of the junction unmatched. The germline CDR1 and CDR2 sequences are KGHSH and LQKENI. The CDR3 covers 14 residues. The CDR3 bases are TGTGCCAGCTCCCCCTCGGGACAGGGAGGTGGCTACACCTTC. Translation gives CASSPSGQGGGYTF.

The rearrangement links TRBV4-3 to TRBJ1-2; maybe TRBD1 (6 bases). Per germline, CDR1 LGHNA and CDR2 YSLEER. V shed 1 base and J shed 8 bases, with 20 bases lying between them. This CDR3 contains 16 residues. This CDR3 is CASSQGGGNRVNGYTF. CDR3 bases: TGCGCCAGCAGCCAAGGGGGGGGGAACAGGGTTAACGGCTACACCTTC.

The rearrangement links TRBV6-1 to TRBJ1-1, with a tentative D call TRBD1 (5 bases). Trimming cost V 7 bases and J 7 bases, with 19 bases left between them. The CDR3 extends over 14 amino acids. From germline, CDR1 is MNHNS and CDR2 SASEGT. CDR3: CASTDGGGFDEAFF. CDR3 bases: TGTGCCAGCACTGACGGGGGGGGTTTTGATGAAGCTTTCTTT.